The clone carrying this T cell receptor (beta chain) was seen a handful of times. Its antigen is not identified. J gave up 5 bases and V 3 bases, and 8 bases lay outside the gene matches. The CDR3 is made up of 15 amino acids. Germline V gene sequence: CDR1 SGHRS, CDR2 YFSETQ. The sample comes from a study of blood T cells in healthy people across ages. Study-wide results and limits: Older individuals had lower TCR beta diversity per million T cells (the decline was roughly linear).

Then a second PCR, running about 7 to 11 cycles, was carried out with a sample-barcoded 5' primer and a J-beta primer mix. TCRdb independently ran MiXCR on the 5' RACE reads; one entry per CDR3 protein. Among hundreds of thousands of distinct CDR3 sequences, approximately 59% were seen once, and the ten largest hold about two fifths. This receptor was obtained from a man aged 60-69 years in good health. The chain is built from TRBV5-1 and TRBJ2-5; 9 bases match TRBD1. The sample taken for sequencing was blood. The CDR3 DNA sequence: TGCGCCAGCAGCTCCGCCACAGGGGGCCTTGAGACCCAGTACTTC. Protein product: CASSSATGGLETQYF.